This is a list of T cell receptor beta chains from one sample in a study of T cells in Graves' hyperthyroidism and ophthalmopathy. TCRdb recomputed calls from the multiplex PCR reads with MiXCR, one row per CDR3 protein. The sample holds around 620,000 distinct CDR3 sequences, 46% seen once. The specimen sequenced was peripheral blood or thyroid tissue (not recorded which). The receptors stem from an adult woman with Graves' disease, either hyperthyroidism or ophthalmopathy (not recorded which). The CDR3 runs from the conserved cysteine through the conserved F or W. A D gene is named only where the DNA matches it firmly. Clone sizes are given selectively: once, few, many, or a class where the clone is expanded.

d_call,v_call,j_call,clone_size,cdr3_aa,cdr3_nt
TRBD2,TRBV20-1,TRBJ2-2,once,CCAAGGTGELFF,TGCTGTGCTGCGGGAGGGACCGGGGAGCTGTTTTTT
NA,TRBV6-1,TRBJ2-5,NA,CASGIADQETQYF,TGTGCCAGCGGGATAGCGGATCAAGAGACCCAGTACTTC
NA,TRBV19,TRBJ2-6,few,CASSTGGTVSGANVLTF,TGTGCCAGTAGTACCGGGGGGACAGTCTCTGGGGCCAACGTCCTGACTTTC
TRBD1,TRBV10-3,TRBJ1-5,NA,CAIAAGGQGNQPQHF,TGTGCCATTGCTGCTGGGGGACAGGGCAATCAGCCCCAGCATTTT
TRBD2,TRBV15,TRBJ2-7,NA,CATSRASGRGDEQYF,TGTGCCACCAGCAGAGCTAGCGGGAGAGGAGACGAGCAGTACTTC
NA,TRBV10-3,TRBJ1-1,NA,CAIRGTGGSTEAFF,TGTGCCATCAGGGGGACGGGAGGAAGCACTGAAGCTTTCTTT
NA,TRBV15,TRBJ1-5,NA,CATSRDRGGGQPQHF,TGTGCCACCAGCAGAGATCGGGGCGGCGGCCAGCCCCAGCATTTT
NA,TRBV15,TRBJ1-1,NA,CATSSVSGNTEAFF,TGTGCCACCAGCAGTGTTTCGGGGAACACTGAAGCTTTCTTT
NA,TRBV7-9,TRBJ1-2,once,CASSFADAGYGYTF,TGTGCCAGCAGCTTTGCCGACGCTGGTTATGGCTACACCTTC
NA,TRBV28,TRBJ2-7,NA,CASSSPHRGHEQYF,TGTGCCAGCAGTTCCCCACACCGGGGACACGAGCAGTACTTC
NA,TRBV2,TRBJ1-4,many,CASSPGFEKLFF,TGTGCCAGCAGTCCGGGATTCGAAAAACTGTTTTTT
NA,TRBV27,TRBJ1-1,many,CASSSPGGRAEAFF,TGTGCCAGCAGCTCCCCCGGGGGGCGAGCTGAAGCTTTCTTT
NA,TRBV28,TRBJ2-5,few,CASSPPGVAETQYF,TGTGCCAGCAGTCCCCCCGGGGTTGCAGAGACCCAGTACTTC
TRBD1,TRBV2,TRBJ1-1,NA,CASRDRGRTEAFF,TGTGCCAGCAGGGACAGGGGGAGGACTGAAGCTTTCTTT
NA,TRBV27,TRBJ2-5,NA,CASRLRAEQETQYF,TGTGCCAGCCGTTTAAGGGCAGAACAAGAGACCCAGTACTTC
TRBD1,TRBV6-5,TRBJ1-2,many,CASTAGGGYTF,TGTGCCAGCACCGCAGGGGGTGGCTACACCTTC
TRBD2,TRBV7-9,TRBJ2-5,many,CASRFSGSLSTNF,TGTGCCAGCAGGTTTAGCGGGAGCCTTTCTACAAACTTC
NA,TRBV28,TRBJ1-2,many,CASSQVGGRYGYTF,TGTGCCAGCAGTCAAGTGGGGGGACGCTATGGCTACACCTTC
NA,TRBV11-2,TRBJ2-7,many,CASSLGPVNSYEQYF,TGTGCCAGCAGCTTAGGACCGGTTAACTCCTACGAGCAGTACTTC
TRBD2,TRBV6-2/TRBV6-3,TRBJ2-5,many,CATPQGAGRVGTQYF,TGTGCCACACCTCAGGGAGCGGGACGGGTAGGGACCCAGTACTTC
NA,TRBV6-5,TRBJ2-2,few,CASSQGSRGELFF,TGTGCCAGCAGTCAGGGGAGTAGGGGGGAGCTGTTTTTT
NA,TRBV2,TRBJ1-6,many,CASTEEVRSPLHF,TGTGCCAGCACAGAGGAGGTCAGGTCACCCCTCCACTTT
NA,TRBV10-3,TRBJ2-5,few,CAISRTSYGDDLTETQYF,TGTGCCATCAGTCGGACATCATATGGCGATGACTTAACAGAGACCCAGTACTTC
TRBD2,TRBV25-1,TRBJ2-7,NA,CASSTSGDEQYF,TGTGCCAGTTCGACTAGCGGGGACGAGCAGTACTTC
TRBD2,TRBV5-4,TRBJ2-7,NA,CASSGGSGTYF,TGTGCCAGCAGCGGGGGGAGCGGGACCTACTTC
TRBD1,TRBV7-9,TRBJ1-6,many,CASSSQQGAAGNSPLHF,TGTGCCAGCAGCTCCCAACAGGGGGCAGCTGGGAATTCACCCCTCCACTTT
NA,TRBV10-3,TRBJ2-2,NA,CAITRAGRRGGELFF,TGTGCCATCACACGAGCTGGGAGGCGCGGCGGGGAGCTGTTTTTT
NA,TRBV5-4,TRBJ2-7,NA,CASSLDKANYEQYF,TGTGCCAGCAGCTTGGATAAGGCAAACTACGAGCAGTACTTC
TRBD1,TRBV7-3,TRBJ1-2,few,CASSLQGGIYTF,TGTGCCAGCAGTCTTCAGGGGGGGATCTACACCTTC
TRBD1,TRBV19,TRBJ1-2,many,CASTPGQAANYGYTF,TGTGCCAGTACCCCCGGACAGGCAGCTAACTATGGCTACACCTTC
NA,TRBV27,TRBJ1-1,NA,CASSKMAGSDTEAFF,TGTGCCAGCAGTAAGATGGCAGGGTCGGACACTGAAGCTTTCTTT
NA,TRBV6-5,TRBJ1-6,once,CASSWTAYSANSPLHF,TGTGCCAGCAGTTGGACAGCCTATTCTGCCAATTCACCCCTCCACTTT
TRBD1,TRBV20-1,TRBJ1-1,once,CSSGQGMNTEAFF,TGCAGCTCCGGACAGGGGATGAACACTGAAGCTTTCTTT
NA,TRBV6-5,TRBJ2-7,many,CASSYGRGSYEQYF,TGTGCCAGCAGTTACGGGCGGGGATCCTACGAGCAGTACTTC
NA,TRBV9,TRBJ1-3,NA,CASSVGKSSGNTIYF,TGTGCCAGCAGCGTTGGCAAAAGCTCTGGAAACACCATATATTTT
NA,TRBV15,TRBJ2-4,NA,CATKGSLRGTKNIQYF,TGTGCCACCAAAGGGAGTCTACGGGGGACCAAAAACATTCAGTACTTC
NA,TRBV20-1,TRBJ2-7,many,CSPKGGGPYEQYF,TGCAGCCCAAAAGGGGGGGGACCCTACGAGCAGTACTTC
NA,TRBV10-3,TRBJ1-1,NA,CAISETWGEQTEAFF,TGTGCCATCAGTGAGACGTGGGGGGAACAGACTGAAGCTTTCTTT
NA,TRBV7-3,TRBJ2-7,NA,CASSYGVGVHNEQYF,TGTGCCAGCAGCTATGGAGTCGGGGTCCACAATGAGCAGTACTTC
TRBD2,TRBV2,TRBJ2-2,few,CASSPLAGGLFF,TGTGCCAGCAGTCCACTAGCGGGAGGGCTGTTTTTT